This TCR beta chain was identified during a study of blood T cell repertoires in COVID-19. Study-level background: Acute and convalescent COVID-19 specimens originated in the United States, Italy and Spain. PBMCs, B-cell-depleted T cells, or T cells were the source of the cDNA or gDNA that made up the material.

V lost 3 bases and J lost 8, with 14 bases in between. The length of the CDR3 is 14 residues. Germline loops: CDR1 LGHDT, CDR2 YNNKEL (reference sequence). Original processing notes: Reference gene primer amplification gave nucleated cell count estimates. Data came from immunoSEQ multiplex PCR; TCRdb stores just in-frame clones and leaves some out. The V and J calls and clone size are taken from that table; D and trimming were inferred from the DNA. The sample has around 50,000 clones; about 78% are singletons. Residents of about two dozen US areas, aged roughly 18 to 95 years, made up the participants.

The chain recombines TRBV3-1 (or the pseudogene TRBV3-2) with TRBJ2-1, with D maybe TRBD1 (5 bases). Sequencing was done on a sample of PBMCs or T cells enriched from blood (not recorded which). This clonotype originated in a woman aged 45-65 years with acute COVID-19. In DNA, the CDR3 is TGTGCCAGCAGCCAGGGCGACAGCCGGTATGAGCAGTTCTTC. Protein sequence: CASSQGDSRYEQFF.